The T cell receptor beta chain described here comes from a study of OX40 agonist ivuxolimab in advanced cancers. On the study more broadly: The dose-escalation cohort was roughly 84% male, with a mean age of 60 years, ranging roughly 23 to 90.

Germline V gene sequence: CDR1 SGDLS, CDR2 YYNGEE. The CDR3 sequence is 17 residues long. The V and J ends lost 1 base and 5 bases respectively, with 19 bases between them. Produced via immunoSEQ multiplex PCR; TCRdb's table is partial and in-frame only. The data contain tens of thousands of clones, about 88% of them singletons. The sample here was CD4+ or CD8+ T cells sorted from blood, taken in a trial of the OX40 agonist ivuxolimab. J is TRBJ2-1 and V is TRBV9, with D perhaps TRBD1 (5 bases). The sequence came from an adult with an advanced solid tumor such as melanoma, head and neck, liver or kidney cancer. CDR3 sequence reads: CASSVFDRIDSDNEQFF. DNA for the CDR3: TGTGCCAGCAGCGTATTCGATCGAATAGACAGCGACAATGAGCAGTTCTTC.